The rows below give T cell receptor beta chains drawn from one sample of a study of T cells in Graves' hyperthyroidism and ophthalmopathy. TCRdb passed the multiplex PCR reads through MiXCR, listing each CDR3 protein once. This table holds fewer than 750,000 distinct CDR3 sequences, roughly 14% found once. Sequenced: blood. The source is a middle-aged woman with Graves' ophthalmopathy. CDR3s leave out the opening cysteine and the closing phenylalanine or tryptophan. A D gene is named only where the DNA matches it firmly. Not every row has a clone size; where given, it reads once, few, many or a size class.

clone_size d_call v_call cdr3_aa
many NA TRBV28 ASSLGQLNQETQY
few NA TRBV5-5 ASSTHVTQY
many NA TRBV13 ASSSRAEQY
many NA TRBV6-2/TRBV6-3 ASSYGGWNQPQH
many TRBD1 TRBV6-2/TRBV6-3 ASSQDRGRPLSYEQY
many NA TRBV20-1 SAGAGNLGSNQPQH
many NA TRBV12-3/TRBV12-4 ASSFELLEQY
few NA TRBV29-1 RRGCDEQY
many NA TRBV2 ASSEIGAGNTIY
few TRBD1 TRBV18 ASSPRKGGVSEAF
many TRBD1 TRBV20-1 SARAGTGGGGQPQH
NA NA TRBV28 ASSLKVTPLH
many TRBD1 TRBV11-2 ASSPGSGTGTVEQY
few TRBD1 TRBV28 ASAWDSYEQY
many NA TRBV12-3/TRBV12-4 ASSLVAETITQY
many NA TRBV11-2 ASSPVKGEVLF
few TRBD1 TRBV5-1 ASSRTGELHEQY
many NA TRBV27 ASSFLPDTWGYGYT
NA NA TRBV28 ASSFPHYEQY
many NA TRBV7-8 ASSQAGGEQY
many NA TRBV15 ATSRAGSAGNTIY
NA NA TRBV15 ATSRDPRSSGNTIY
many TRBD2 TRBV10-1 ASYEGMTSGAYEQY
NA NA TRBV7-4 ASSPPEGPSGAF
NA NA TRBV20-1 SAHRNRENQPQH
few TRBD2 TRBV10-3 AIKSTGGPGEQY
many NA TRBV19 ASSNLGQPQH
many NA TRBV28 ASSGSNQPQH
few TRBD1 TRBV9 ASSTSGTGSGYT
many TRBD2 TRBV27 ASSSRLAGIGEQY
NA TRBD1 TRBV5-1 ASSSDRGKGYT